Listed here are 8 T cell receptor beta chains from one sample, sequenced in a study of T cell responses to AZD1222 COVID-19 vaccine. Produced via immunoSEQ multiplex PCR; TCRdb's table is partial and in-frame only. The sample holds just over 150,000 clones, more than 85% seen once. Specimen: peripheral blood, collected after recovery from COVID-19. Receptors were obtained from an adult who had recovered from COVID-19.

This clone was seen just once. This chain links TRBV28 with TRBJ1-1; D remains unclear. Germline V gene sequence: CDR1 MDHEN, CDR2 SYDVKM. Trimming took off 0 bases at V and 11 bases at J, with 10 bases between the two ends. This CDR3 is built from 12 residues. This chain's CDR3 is CASSLWSGEAFF. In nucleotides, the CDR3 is TGTGCCAGCAGTTTATGGTCTGGGGAGGCTTTCTTT.

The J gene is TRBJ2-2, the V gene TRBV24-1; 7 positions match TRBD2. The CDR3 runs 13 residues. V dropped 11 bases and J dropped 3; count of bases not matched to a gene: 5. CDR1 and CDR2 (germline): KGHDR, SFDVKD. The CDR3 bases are TGTGCCATCCGTAGCGGGTACACCGGGGAGCTGTTTTTT. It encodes CAIRSGYTGELFF.

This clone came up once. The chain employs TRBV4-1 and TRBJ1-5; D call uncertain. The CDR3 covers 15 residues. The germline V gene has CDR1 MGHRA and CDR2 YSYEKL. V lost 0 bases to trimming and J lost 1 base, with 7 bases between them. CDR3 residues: CASSQEAASNQPQHF. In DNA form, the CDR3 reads TGCGCCAGCAGCCAAGAAGCGGCCAGCAATCAGCCCCAGCATTTT.

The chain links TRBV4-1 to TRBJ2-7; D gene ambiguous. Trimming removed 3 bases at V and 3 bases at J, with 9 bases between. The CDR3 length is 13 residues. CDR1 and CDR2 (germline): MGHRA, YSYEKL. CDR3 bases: TGCGCCAGCAGCCACGTTGAAAACTACGAGCAGTACTTC. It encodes CASSHVENYEQYF.

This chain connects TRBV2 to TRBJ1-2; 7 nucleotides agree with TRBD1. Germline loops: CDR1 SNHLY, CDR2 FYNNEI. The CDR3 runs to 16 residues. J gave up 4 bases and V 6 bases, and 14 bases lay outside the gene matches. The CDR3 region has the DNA TGTGCCAGCAGAGAAATAGGGGCAGGGGGGAGCTATGGCTACACCTTC. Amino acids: CASREIGAGGSYGYTF.

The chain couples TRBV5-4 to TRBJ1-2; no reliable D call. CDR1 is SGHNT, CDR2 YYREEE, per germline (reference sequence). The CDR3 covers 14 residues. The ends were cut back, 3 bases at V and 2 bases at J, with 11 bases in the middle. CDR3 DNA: TGTGCCAGCAGCTCCCCCGCCGGAAACTATGGCTACACCTTC. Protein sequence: CASSSPAGNYGYTF.

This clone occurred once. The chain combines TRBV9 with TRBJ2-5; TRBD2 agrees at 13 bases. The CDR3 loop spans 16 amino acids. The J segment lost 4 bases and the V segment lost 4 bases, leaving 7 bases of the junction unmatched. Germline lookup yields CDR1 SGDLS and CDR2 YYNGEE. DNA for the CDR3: TGTGCCAGCAGCCTCACTAGCGGGGGGGCCATAGAGACCCAGTACTTC. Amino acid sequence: CASSLTSGGAIETQYF. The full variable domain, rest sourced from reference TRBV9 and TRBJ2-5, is DSGVTQTPKHLITATGQRVTLRCSPRSGDLSVYWYQQSLDQGLQFLIQYYNGEERAKGNILERFSAQQFPDLHSELNLSSLELGDSALYFCASSLTSGGAIETQYFGPGTRLLVL.

The CDR3 protein is CASGLDRGTNTGELFF. The CDR3 region has the DNA TGTGCTAGTGGACTCGACAGGGGGACAAACACCGGGGAGCTGTTTTTT. The rearrangement uses TRBV12-5 and TRBJ2-2; the match to TRBD1 covers 9 bases. This CDR3 is built from 16 residues. Per germline, CDR1 LGHNT and CDR2 FRNRAP. V dropped 6 bases and J dropped 2; count of bases not matched to a gene: 7.